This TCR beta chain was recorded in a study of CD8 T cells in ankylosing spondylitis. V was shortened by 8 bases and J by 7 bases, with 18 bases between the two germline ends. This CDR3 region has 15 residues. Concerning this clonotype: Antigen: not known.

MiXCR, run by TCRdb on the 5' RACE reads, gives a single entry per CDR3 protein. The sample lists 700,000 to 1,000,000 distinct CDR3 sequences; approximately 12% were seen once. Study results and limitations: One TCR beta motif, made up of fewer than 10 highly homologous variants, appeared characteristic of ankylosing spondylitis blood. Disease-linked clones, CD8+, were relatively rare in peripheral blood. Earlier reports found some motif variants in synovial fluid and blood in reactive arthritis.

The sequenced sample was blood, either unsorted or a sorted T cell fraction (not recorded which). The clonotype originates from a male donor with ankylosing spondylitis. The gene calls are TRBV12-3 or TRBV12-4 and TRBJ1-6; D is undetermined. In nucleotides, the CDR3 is TGTGCCAGCGGGTTGCGGGCGAGAAGCAATTCACCCCTCCACTTT. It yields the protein CASGLRARSNSPLHF.